One sample yielded the 20 T cell receptor beta chains listed below, sequenced in a study of tissue T cells after allogeneic stem cell transplantation. Produced via immunoSEQ multiplex PCR; TCRdb's table is partial and in-frame only. Of approximately 30,000 clones in the sample, about 85% were seen once. The sample was blood, taken before transplantation. The receptors shown here come from a woman aged 18 to 55 who later had graft-versus-host disease after an allogeneic stem cell transplant.

The chain is built from TRBV29-1 and TRBJ2-3, with 7 nucleotides matching TRBD1. V lost 5 bases and J lost 5; bases outside the gene matches: 4. This CDR3 comprises 12 residues. Per the germline V gene, CDR1 is SQVTM and CDR2 is ANQGSEA. Here the CDR3 DNA reads TGCAGCGTTACAGGGGTAGAAGATACGCAGTATTTT. Translating it yields CSVTGVEDTQYF.

CDR3 residues: CASSLARGTGELFF. In nucleotides, the CDR3 is TGTGCCAGCAGCTTAGCCAGGGGTACCGGGGAGCTGTTTTTT. The chain employs TRBV7-8 and TRBJ2-2; D possibly corresponds to TRBD1 (6 bases). Trimming pared 0 bases from V and 5 bases from J, leaving 7 bases between. This CDR3 has 14 amino acids. CDR1 and CDR2 (germline): SGHVS, FQNEAQ.

The chain uses TRBV25-1 and TRBJ2-2; the D is unclear. The CDR3 loop spans 15 amino acids. V shed 2 bases and J shed 1 base, with 8 bases lying between them. From germline, CDR1 is MGHDK and CDR2 SYGVNS. This chain's CDR3 is CASSEPAENTGELFF. Here the CDR3 DNA reads TGTGCCAGCAGTGAACCGGCGGAGAACACCGGGGAGCTGTTTTTT.

The chain links TRBV30 to TRBJ1-5; D gene ambiguous. CDR3 length equals 13 residues. Looked up from germline, CDR1 is GTSNPN and CDR2 is SVGIG (reference sequence). Between the trimmed V and J ends, which lost 5 bases and 4 bases, there was a span of 12 bases. CDR3 nucleotides: TGTGCCTGGGGGGAAAAGGAAAATCAGCCCCAGCATTTT. It translates to CAWGEKENQPQHF.

The chain recombines TRBV2 with TRBJ2-5, with D unresolved. The CDR3 is 12 amino acids. Trimming cost V 0 bases and J 1 base, with 0 bases left between them. Per germline, CDR1 SNHLY and CDR2 FYNNEI. CDR3 in amino acids: CASSEAQETQYF. As DNA, the CDR3 is TGTGCCAGCAGTGAAGCCCAAGAGACCCAGTACTTC.

The chain recombines TRBV13 with TRBJ2-1; TRBD1 aligns across 9 bases. Germline lookup yields CDR1 PRHDT and CDR2 FYEKMQ (reference sequence). The junction had 1 base not matched to a gene; V was cut back by 4 bases and J by 0 bases. The CDR3 loop spans 15 amino acids. CDR3 in DNA: TGTGCCAGCAGCTCGACAGGGGGCTCCTACAATGAGCAGTTCTTC. This sequence encodes CASSSTGGSYNEQFF. Full variable domain (outside the CDR3, taken from reference TRBV13 and TRBJ2-1): AAGVIQSPRHLIKEKRETATLKCYPIPRHDTVYWYQQGPGQDPQFLISFYEKMQSDKGSIPDRFSAQQFSDYHSELNMSSLELGDSALYFCASSSTGGSYNEQFFGPGTRLTVL.

The CDR3 here is CASSQESRANTEAFF. The DNA for the CDR3 is TGTGCCAGCAGCCAAGAGTCCAGAGCCAACACTGAAGCTTTCTTT. The rearrangement links TRBV3-1 (or the pseudogene TRBV3-2) to TRBJ1-1; the D is unclear. The CDR3 spans 15 residues. V was pared by 0 bases and J by 2 bases, with 10 bases between. Germline V gene sequence: CDR1 LGHDT, CDR2 YNNKEL (reference sequence).

The chain couples TRBV4-1 to TRBJ2-1; D is unclear. The germline gives CDR1 MGHRA, CDR2 YSYEKL. Trimming pared 0 bases from V and 9 bases from J, leaving 12 bases between. The CDR3 has 14 amino acids. The CDR3 bases are TGCGCCAGCAGCCAAGACCGAAATCCGGGTGAGCAGTTCTTC. As protein: CASSQDRNPGEQFF.

This chain uses TRBV27 with TRBJ2-7; no firm D call. The CDR3 sequence is 12 residues long. Trimming stripped 5 bases from V and 2 bases from J, with 7 bases between. CDR1 is MNHEY and CDR2 is SMNVEV in the germline V gene (reference sequence). CDR3 amino acids: CASSAPPYEQYF. The DNA of the CDR3 is TGTGCCAGCAGTGCACCCCCCTACGAGCAGTACTTC.

The chain carries TRBV5-4 and TRBJ2-1; tentative D call: TRBD2 (6 bases). V dropped 6 bases and J dropped 4 bases, with 11 bases sitting between them. The CDR3 contains 13 residues. Germline V CDR1 and CDR2: SGHNT, YYREEE (reference sequence). This CDR3 is CASKAGRYNEQFF. The CDR3, as DNA: TGTGCCAGCAAAGCAGGGAGGTACAATGAGCAGTTCTTC.

The J gene is TRBJ1-2, the V gene TRBV6-5; TRBD1 aligns across 9 bases. The V gene's germline CDR1 is MNHEY and CDR2 SVGAGI. The CDR3 is 14 residues long. Trimming at V came to 4 bases and at J to 6 bases, leaving 6 bases not matched to a gene. The CDR3 sequence: CASSLPGQGDGYTF. The CDR3 DNA is TGTGCCAGCAGTTTACCGGGACAGGGCGATGGCTACACCTTC.

V and J are TRBV29-1 and TRBJ1-2, with a possible D match to TRBD1 (5 bases). This CDR3 contains 14 residues. Germline values: CDR1 SQVTM, CDR2 ANQGSEA. V lost 4 bases to trimming and J lost 7 bases, with 19 bases between them. The CDR3 nucleotides read TGCAGCGTTGGAGACAGCAGGAAACGGGGTGGCTACACCTTC. Amino acids: CSVGDSRKRGGYTF.

This chain joins TRBV19 and TRBJ2-6; D possibly uses TRBD1 or TRBD2 (5 bases each). The germline CDR1 and CDR2 sequences are LNHDA and SQIVND (reference sequence). The CDR3 spans 18 residues. The V and J ends lost 0 bases and 0 bases respectively, with 12 bases between them. The CDR3 loop is CASSIEAGTSSGANVLTF. The CDR3 coding sequence is TGTGCCAGTAGTATAGAGGCAGGGACGAGCTCTGGGGCCAACGTCCTGACTTTC. The full variable domain, its missing parts supplied by reference TRBV19 and TRBJ2-6, is DGGITQSPKYLFRKEGQNVTLSCEQNLNHDAMYWYRQDPGQGLRLIYYSQIVNDFQKGDIAEGYSVSREKKESFPLTVTSAQKNPTAFYLCASSIEAGTSSGANVLTFGAGSRLTVL.

The chain has TRBV7-6 and TRBJ2-3; 7 bases match TRBD2. The CDR3 is 14 residues long. Trimming at V came to 1 base and at J to 4 bases, leaving 2 bases not matched to a gene. CDR1 and CDR2 (germline): SGHVS, FNYEAQ. The CDR3, as DNA: TGTGCCAGCAGCTTAGTGGGGGGGGCAGATACGCAGTATTTT. Protein: CASSLVGGADTQYF.

This clone showed up just once. The chain employs TRBV27 and TRBJ2-7; a possible D gene is TRBD2 (5 bases). The V end lost 4 bases, the J end lost 6 bases, and 10 bases lay between the germline ends. CDR1 is MNHEY and CDR2 is SMNVEV in the germline V gene (reference sequence). The CDR3 sequence is 12 residues long. CDR3 bases: TGTGCCAGCAGTTATACACGGGGCGAGCAGTACTTC. It specifies CASSYTRGEQYF.

This clone has just a few counts. The genes are TRBV19 and TRBJ2-7; D might be TRBD2 (5 bases). Deletions cut 3 bases from V and 4 bases from J, with 10 bases between. CDR3 length equals 13 residues. Germline values: CDR1 LNHDA, CDR2 SQIVND (reference sequence). CDR3 in DNA: TGTGCCAGTAGTATCGGGGTGGGGTACGAGCAGTACTTC. Protein product: CASSIGVGYEQYF.

This clone has just one count. The CDR3 sequence is CASSASGGSGANVLTF. The DNA of the CDR3 is TGTGCCAGCAGTGCTAGCGGGGGCTCTGGGGCCAACGTCCTGACTTTC. V gene TRBV6-4 combines with J gene TRBJ2-6; 10 nucleotides agree with TRBD2. This CDR3 has 16 residues. The V gene's germline CDR1 is MRHNA and CDR2 SNTAGT. The V segment lost 4 bases and the J segment 0 bases; nucleotides outside the gene matches: 0.

The genes are TRBV7-9 and TRBJ1-3; D may be TRBD1 (6 bases). The germline CDR1 and CDR2 sequences are SEHNR and FQNEAQ (reference sequence). The V end was cut by 3 bases, the J end by 11 bases, with 11 bases between. The CDR3 consists of 12 residues. CDR3 in DNA: TGTGCCAGCAGCTTTACAGGGCCCGCCATATATTTT. Its translation is CASSFTGPAIYF.

V usage is TRBV3-1 (or the pseudogene TRBV3-2) and J usage is TRBJ2-1; TRBD2 is a possible D gene (5 bases). CDR3 size: 16 residues. Germline-derived CDR1 and CDR2 are LGHDT and YNNKEL (reference sequence). V was shortened by 4 bases and J by 2 bases, with 15 bases between the two germline ends. The CDR3 reads CASSPGLLVPYNEQFF. The CDR3 coding sequence is TGTGCCAGCAGCCCAGGACTCCTGGTCCCCTACAATGAGCAGTTCTTC.

This clone occurred a few times. J is TRBJ2-7 and V is TRBV27; 7 bases match TRBD1. Trimming cost V 5 bases and J 0 bases; bases outside gene matches: 10. This CDR3 has 16 amino acids. Looked up from germline, CDR1 is MNHEY and CDR2 is SMNVEV (reference sequence). The CDR3 DNA follows: TGTGCCAGCAGTCATCCCCGGACAGGCAGCTCCTACGAGCAGTACTTC. This encodes CASSHPRTGSSYEQYF.